This T cell receptor (beta chain) was sequenced for a study of cytomegalovirus exposure and HLA in healthy donors. Note on this clone: Its antigen is as yet unknown.

PCR amplification relied on 60 Vbeta primers (plus 13 Jbeta primers). Libraries were prepared by immunoSEQ multiplex PCR; TCRdb keeps only in-frame clonotypes and omits some of them. This table holds 150,000 to 200,000 clones, roughly 77% found once. Broader study findings: A later analysis linked around 15,000 TCR beta sequences to HLA alleles at 0.05 false discovery rate. Most of the TCR beta V segments (in an earlier analysis) were productive either about 87% or about 30% of the time.

Sequenced: PBMCs. The TCR comes from a woman in her forties in good health and CMV-seropositive.

CDR3 loop: CASSPWTGGAWGRETQYF. The CDR3 DNA reads as TGTGCCAGCAGTCCCTGGACAGGGGGTGCCTGGGGTCGAGAGACCCAGTACTTC. The chain carries TRBV27 and TRBJ2-5, with TRBD1 matching over 10 bases. The CDR3 loop spans 18 amino acids. V lost 5 bases and J lost 4; bases outside the gene matches: 16. Per the germline V gene, CDR1 is MNHEY and CDR2 is SMNVEV (reference sequence).